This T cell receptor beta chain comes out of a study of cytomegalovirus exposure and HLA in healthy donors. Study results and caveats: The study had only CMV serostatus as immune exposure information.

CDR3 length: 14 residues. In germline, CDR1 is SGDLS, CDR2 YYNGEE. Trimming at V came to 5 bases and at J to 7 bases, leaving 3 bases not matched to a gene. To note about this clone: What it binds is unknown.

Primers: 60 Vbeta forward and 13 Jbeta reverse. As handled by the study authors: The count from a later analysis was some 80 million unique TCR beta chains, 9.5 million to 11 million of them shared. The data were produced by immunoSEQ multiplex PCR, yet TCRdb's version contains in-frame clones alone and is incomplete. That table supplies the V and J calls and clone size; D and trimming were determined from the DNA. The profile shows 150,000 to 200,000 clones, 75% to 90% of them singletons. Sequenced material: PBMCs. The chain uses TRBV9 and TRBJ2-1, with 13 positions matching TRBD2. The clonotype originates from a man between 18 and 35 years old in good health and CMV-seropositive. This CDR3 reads CASSTSGGANEQFF. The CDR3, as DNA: TGTGCCAGCAGTACTAGCGGGGGGGCAAATGAGCAGTTCTTC.